The rows below give T cell receptor beta chains drawn from one sample of a study of cytomegalovirus exposure and HLA in healthy donors. TCRdb's copy holds only in-frame clones and misses some; the assay was immunoSEQ multiplex PCR. The data show 200,000 to 300,000 clones, 84% seen once. Sequenced: PBMCs. The receptors were gathered from a woman in her thirties or forties in good health and CMV-seropositive. Each CDR3 is given with its conserved first and last residue. D genes are given only for firm matches. Rows may omit the clone size; those that give it use once, few, many or a size class.

j_call	d_call	clone_size	v_call	cdr3_nt	cdr3_aa
TRBJ2-5	NA	NA	TRBV18	TGTGCCAGCTCCCGGTCCGGAGGAGAGACCCAGTACTTC	CASSRSGGETQYF
TRBJ2-1	NA	NA	TRBV30	TGTGCCTGGAGTGTATCCAGAGGTGAGCAGTTCTTC	CAWSVSRGEQFF
TRBJ2-2	NA	NA	TRBV29-1	TGCAGCGTTGAGGGCCGAGCGAACACCGGGGAGCTGTTTTTT	CSVEGRANTGELFF
TRBJ2-1	NA	NA	TRBV18	TGTGCCAGCTCACCGGGAGCCGGGGTTGAGCAGTTCTTC	CASSPGAGVEQFF
TRBJ2-6	NA	NA	TRBV18	TGTGCCAGCTCACCACCAGGGGCTGGTGGGGCCAACGGCCTGACTTTC	CASSPPGAGGANGLTF
TRBJ2-1	TRBD2	NA	TRBV7-9	TGTGCCAGCAGCTTAAGGCTCTTAGCGGGAGATGAGCAGTTCTTC	CASSLRLLAGDEQFF
TRBJ2-1	TRBD1	NA	TRBV5-5	TGTGCCAGCAGCACTAGGGACAGGGGTCTCGGCGTGAATGAGCAGTTCTTC	CASSTRDRGLGVNEQFF
TRBJ2-5	NA	NA	TRBV29-1	TGCAGCGTTGAAGATGGAGAAGAGACCCAGTACTTC	CSVEDGEETQYF
TRBJ2-1	TRBD1	NA	TRBV25-1	TGTGCCAGCAGTGGGGACAGGTTCAGCTCCTACAATGAGCAGTTCTTC	CASSGDRFSSYNEQFF
TRBJ1-2	TRBD1	NA	TRBV5-1	TGCGCCAGCAGCTTGGCCGGGACAGGCCTTGACGGCTACACCTTC	CASSLAGTGLDGYTF
TRBJ1-2	NA	NA	TRBV30	TGTGCCTGGAGACAGGGCCTTAACTATGGCTACACCTTC	CAWRQGLNYGYTF
TRBJ2-4	TRBD1	NA	TRBV19	TGTGCCAGTAGTATAAGAGACAGGGTCGCCAAAAACATTCAGTACTTC	CASSIRDRVAKNIQYF
TRBJ1-1	NA	NA	TRBV18	TGTGCCAGCTCACCAATGGTAGAAACTGAAGCTTTCTTT	CASSPMVETEAFF
TRBJ2-5	TRBD1	NA	TRBV7-6	TGTGCCAGCAGCCGGGACAGGGGAGAGACCCAGTACTTC	CASSRDRGETQYF
TRBJ2-2	TRBD2	NA	TRBV7-9	TGTGCCAGCAGCTTTCATAGCGGGACCGGGGAGCTGTTTTTT	CASSFHSGTGELFF
TRBJ2-5	NA	NA	TRBV28	TGTGCCAGCAGTGGACAACCCACAAGGGCCCAGTACTTC	CASSGQPTRAQYF
TRBJ2-4	NA	NA	TRBV11-3	TGTGCCAGCAGCTTAGGAGATGGCGGCAAAAACATTCAGTACTTC	CASSLGDGGKNIQYF
TRBJ2-7	TRBD2	NA	TRBV27	TGTGCCAGCAGTCCGCGACTAGCGGGAGGAATTACGGCCGTCTACGAGCAGTACTTC	CASSPRLAGGITAVYEQYF
TRBJ2-2	TRBD2	NA	TRBV19	TGTGCCAGTAATGTTGTAGCGGGAGGGCCCACCGGGGAGCTGTTTTTT	CASNVVAGGPTGELFF
TRBJ2-2	TRBD2	NA	TRBV27	TGTGCCAGCAGTTTATACATCCTAGCGGGGCCGAACACCGGGGAGCTGTTTTTT	CASSLYILAGPNTGELFF
TRBJ2-1	TRBD2	NA	TRBV15	TGTGCCACCAGCGGAGAGTACGCTAGCGGGGTTGAGCAGTTCTTC	CATSGEYASGVEQFF
TRBJ2-3	TRBD2	NA	TRBV28	TGTGCCAGCAGTTTAGTGGGCGGGAGAATTGATACGCAGTATTTT	CASSLVGGRIDTQYF
TRBJ2-5	NA	NA	TRBV27	TGTGCCAGCAGTCCCCCGGGACTTTTTCAAGAGACCCAGTACTTC	CASSPPGLFQETQYF
TRBJ1-2	NA	few	TRBV19	TGTGCCGGGAGGGCCGCCTGGGACTATGGCTACACCTTC	CAGRAAWDYGYTF
TRBJ1-2	NA	few	TRBV4-1	TGCGCCAGCACCGTAATAAAAGGGGAAATCGTTGAGGGCTACACCTTC	CASTVIKGEIVEGYTF
TRBJ2-1	TRBD2	NA	TRBV6-5	TGTGCCAGCAGTTACGGGACTAGCGGGAGGGCAAAGCAGTTCTTC	CASSYGTSGRAKQFF
TRBJ2-2	NA	once	TRBV30	TGTGCCTGGAGTGTGGCAAAGAACACCGGGGAGCTGTTTTTT	CAWSVAKNTGELFF